This is a list of T cell receptor beta chains from one sample in a study of cytomegalovirus exposure and HLA in healthy donors. Libraries were prepared by immunoSEQ multiplex PCR; TCRdb keeps only in-frame clonotypes and omits some of them. The data contain 95,000 to 150,000 clones, about 74% of them seen just once; the ten biggest clones take up around 4.2%. The source material was PBMCs. These receptors came from a woman aged 50 to 65 in good health and CMV-seropositive. Both conserved end residues are part of each CDR3. A D gene is named only where the DNA matches it firmly. The size field is filled for only some rows; it gives once, few, many or a size class.

TGTGCCAGCAGCGAAGGGACAGGGCATGGGGCTAATGAAAAACTGTTTTTT | CASSEGTGHGANEKLFF | TRBJ1-4 | TRBV2 | TRBD1 | .
TGTGCCAGCAGCCTTGGGACAGCATACGAGCAGTACTTC | CASSLGTAYEQYF | TRBJ2-7 | TRBV11-2 | TRBD1 | .
TGTGCCACCAGCACCCCCCCGCCAGGCTACGAGCAGTACTTC | CATSTPPPGYEQYF | TRBJ2-7 | TRBV15 | . | .
TGTGCCAGCAGAGACAGTGACACTGAAGCTTTCTTT | CASRDSDTEAFF | TRBJ1-1 | TRBV2 | . | .
TGTGCCTGGAGTGGAGGGAGGGCGAACACCGGGGAGCTGTTTTTT | CAWSGGRANTGELFF | TRBJ2-2 | TRBV30 | TRBD2 | .
TGTGCCAGCAGCTTAACAGTCTTCTCCATGAACACTGAAGCTTTCTTT | CASSLTVFSMNTEAFF | TRBJ1-1 | TRBV7-6 | . | .
TGCGCCAGCAGCCCCGACGGACAGGGAAAGAACTACGAGCAGTACTTC | CASSPDGQGKNYEQYF | TRBJ2-7 | TRBV5-1 | TRBD1 | .
TGCGCCAGCACGGAGGGGTGGGCTAATGAAAAACTGTTTTTT | CASTEGWANEKLFF | TRBJ1-4 | TRBV5-1 | . | .
TGTGCCAGCAGCCCAACTAGCGGGACCTACGAGCAGTACTTC | CASSPTSGTYEQYF | TRBJ2-7 | TRBV7-9 | TRBD2 | .
TGCGCCAGCAGCCTCCAGTCCACTGAAGCTTTCTTT | CASSLQSTEAFF | TRBJ1-1 | TRBV5-1 | . | .
TGTGCCAGCGAGGTGGATAATTCACCCCTCCACTTT | CASEVDNSPLHF | TRBJ1-6 | TRBV2 | . | .
TGTTCCAGCAGCTTAGGTTTGGGCGAAAAACTGTTTTTT | CSSSLGLGEKLFF | TRBJ1-4 | TRBV7-9 | . | .
TGTGCCAGCAGCTCCATAGCGGGCTACAATGAGCAGTTCTTC | CASSSIAGYNEQFF | TRBJ2-1 | TRBV7-2 | TRBD2 | .
TGTGCCAGCAGCTTTTTACGGGGCGGGGCGGGAGGAGGCAATGAGCAGTTCTTC | CASSFLRGGAGGGNEQFF | TRBJ2-1 | TRBV7-9 | TRBD2 | .
TGCAGCGCGGGACTCAATTCCTACAATGAGCAGTTCTTC | CSAGLNSYNEQFF | TRBJ2-1 | TRBV29-1 | . | .
TGTGCCAGCAGTTACGAATACAACAGGGACGAGCAGTACTTC | CASSYEYNRDEQYF | TRBJ2-7 | TRBV6-5 | . | .
TGCGCCAGCAGTCAATCGAGAGGATGGCAGCCCCAGCATTTT | CASSQSRGWQPQHF | TRBJ1-5 | TRBV23-1 | . | .
TGTGCCAGCAGCTTAGCCGGGAGTAGCTCCTACAATGAGCAGTTCTTC | CASSLAGSSSYNEQFF | TRBJ2-1 | TRBV7-2 | . | .
TGTGCCAGCAGTACGGGGGCAACTAATGAAAAACTGTTTTTT | CASSTGATNEKLFF | TRBJ1-4 | TRBV9 | . | .
TGTGCCAGCAGCTTAGGGCCCCAGGAAAAACTGTTTTTT | CASSLGPQEKLFF | TRBJ1-4 | TRBV7-3 | . | once
TGTGCCAGCAGCTTAACGGCCCAGGGAGAAAAACTGTTTTTT | CASSLTAQGEKLFF | TRBJ1-4 | TRBV7-2 | . | .
TGCGCCAGCAGCTTGGCCGCTACTAGTTTGGATGAGCAGTTCTTC | CASSLAATSLDEQFF | TRBJ2-1 | TRBV5-1 | . | .
TGTGCTAGTGCCGCAGGGGGCGGTGTAGAGACCCAGTACTTC | CASAAGGGVETQYF | TRBJ2-5 | TRBV12-5 | TRBD1 | .
TGTGCCAGCAGACTACGGGCCGCGGGGAACGGAAACACCATATATTTT | CASRLRAAGNGNTIYF | TRBJ1-3 | TRBV21-1 | . | .
TGTGCCAGCAGCTTGTGGCGGCGGGGGAGCACAGATACGCAGTATTTT | CASSLWRRGSTDTQYF | TRBJ2-3 | TRBV13 | TRBD2 | .
TGTGCCAGTAGTATGACGGGGGGTGAGCAGTACTTC | CASSMTGGEQYF | TRBJ2-7 | TRBV19 | TRBD2 | once
TGTGCCAGCAGTGTCGGGGGGTCCAACTCCTACGAGCAGTACTTC | CASSVGGSNSYEQYF | TRBJ2-7 | TRBV6-1 | TRBD2 | few
TGTGCCAGCAGTTATTCGACAGGGTACGGGTCTGAGCAGTTCTTC | CASSYSTGYGSEQFF | TRBJ2-1 | TRBV6-5 | TRBD1 | .
TGTGCCAGCAGCTTGGCCACAGGGACCATGAACACTGAAGCTTTCTTT | CASSLATGTMNTEAFF | TRBJ1-1 | TRBV5-6 | . | .
TGTGCCAGCAGCGCCGCGTTAAGACTAGCGGGGGGTGCCAATGAGCAGTTCTTC | CASSAALRLAGGANEQFF | TRBJ2-1 | TRBV9 | TRBD2 | .
TGTGCCAGCAGCTTTGGGCGGGGGCTACCTAGCACAGATACGCAGTATTTT | CASSFGRGLPSTDTQYF | TRBJ2-3 | TRBV7-8 | . | .
TGTGCCATCAGGGATGTCCATAGGGGCGAAAATTCACCCCTCCACTTT | CAIRDVHRGENSPLHF | TRBJ1-6 | TRBV10-3 | . | .
TGCGCCAGCAGCCAAGATTGGGCAGGGGAAAGTGTTAACTATGGCTACACCTTC | CASSQDWAGESVNYGYTF | TRBJ1-2 | TRBV5-5 | . | few
TGTGCCTGGTGGGCCAGGAAAGAGCGGGGCTACACCTTC | CAWWARKERGYTF | TRBJ1-2 | TRBV30 | . | .
TGTGCCAGCAGCGCCGGGGACAGATCCTATGGCTACACCTTC | CASSAGDRSYGYTF | TRBJ1-2 | TRBV5-4 | TRBD1 | .
TGTGCCAGTAGTATTGGGAGCAAGGACTATGGCTACACCTTC | CASSIGSKDYGYTF | TRBJ1-2 | TRBV19 | . | .
TGTGCCAGCAGTTCACCCCAGAAGGGGATAAACACTGAAGCTTTCTTT | CASSSPQKGINTEAFF | TRBJ1-1 | TRBV27 | . | .
TGTGCCACCCAGGGTTATGCACGAGATACGCAGTATTTT | CATQGYARDTQYF | TRBJ2-3 | TRBV5-8 | . | .
TGTGCCTGGACTCATGGGACAGGGCAGAATCAGCCCCAGCATTTT | CAWTHGTGQNQPQHF | TRBJ1-5 | TRBV30 | TRBD1 | .
TGTGCCAGCAGCATTGACAGGCCTGGAAACACCATATATTTT | CASSIDRPGNTIYF | TRBJ1-3 | TRBV5-8 | . | few